These T cell receptor beta chains were read from a single sample in a study of OX40 agonist ivuxolimab in advanced cancers. The protocol was immunoSEQ multiplex PCR, while the TCRdb copy is restricted to in-frame clones and leaves out a portion. Of some 74,000 clones detected, around 89% appear once; the ten largest clones hold roughly 0.98%. Sequences were derived from CD4+ or CD8+ T cells sorted from blood, sampled in a trial of the OX40 agonist ivuxolimab. The receptors derive from an adult with an advanced solid tumor such as melanoma, head and neck, liver or kidney cancer. Both conserved end residues are part of each CDR3. A D gene is named only where the DNA matches it firmly. The size entry is marked missing in some rows and otherwise reads once, few, many or a size class.

clone size: -; V gene: TRBV30; D gene: -; J gene: TRBJ1-4; CDR3 protein: CAWSATRGSNEKLFF; CDR3 DNA: TGTGCCTGGAGTGCGACCCGGGGGTCTAATGAAAAACTGTTTTTT
clone size: -; V gene: TRBV18; D gene: TRBD2; J gene: TRBJ2-1; CDR3 protein: CASSPLAGDLVNEQFF; CDR3 DNA: TGTGCCAGCTCACCACTAGCGGGAGATCTGGTCAATGAGCAGTTCTTC
clone size: -; V gene: TRBV19; D gene: TRBD1; J gene: TRBJ1-2; CDR3 protein: CASSPWTGVDYGYTF; CDR3 DNA: TGTGCCAGTAGTCCCTGGACAGGGGTCGACTATGGCTACACCTTC
clone size: -; V gene: TRBV6-5; D gene: -; J gene: TRBJ2-7; CDR3 protein: CASSLEPEFEQYF; CDR3 DNA: TGTGCCAGCAGTTTAGAGCCTGAGTTCGAGCAGTACTTC
clone size: -; V gene: TRBV21-1; D gene: -; J gene: TRBJ2-7; CDR3 protein: CASSPQAGSPYEQYF; CDR3 DNA: TGTGCCAGCAGCCCCCAAGCGGGAAGCCCCTACGAGCAGTACTTC
clone size: -; V gene: TRBV5-4; D gene: -; J gene: TRBJ1-2; CDR3 protein: CASSLGQRDFYGYTF; CDR3 DNA: TGTGCCAGCAGCCTCGGACAGAGGGATTTCTATGGCTACACCTTC
clone size: -; V gene: TRBV18; D gene: -; J gene: TRBJ1-2; CDR3 protein: CASSPRQGDGANYGYTF; CDR3 DNA: TGTGCCAGCTCACCACGGCAGGGAGACGGGGCTAACTATGGCTACACCTTC
clone size: once; V gene: TRBV27; D gene: -; J gene: TRBJ2-6; CDR3 protein: CASYPLQGSGANVLTF; CDR3 DNA: TGTGCCAGCTACCCCCTTCAGGGTTCCGGGGCCAACGTCCTGACTTTC
clone size: once; V gene: TRBV5-1; D gene: TRBD2; J gene: TRBJ2-1; CDR3 protein: CASSLASGRRNEQFF; CDR3 DNA: TGCGCCAGCAGCTTGGCAAGCGGGAGGAGGAATGAGCAGTTCTTC
clone size: -; V gene: TRBV2; D gene: TRBD1; J gene: TRBJ2-3; CDR3 protein: CASRVGGGPDTQYF; CDR3 DNA: TGTGCCAGCCGGGTAGGGGGCGGACCAGATACGCAGTATTTT
clone size: -; V gene: TRBV4-2; D gene: -; J gene: TRBJ2-2; CDR3 protein: CASSPRTTVDTGELFF; CDR3 DNA: TGTGCCAGCAGCCCGCGGACTACTGTGGACACCGGGGAGCTGTTTTTT
clone size: -; V gene: TRBV18; D gene: -; J gene: TRBJ2-1; CDR3 protein: CASSTGPHFSYNEQFF; CDR3 DNA: TGTGCCAGCTCAACCGGACCGCACTTCTCCTACAATGAGCAGTTCTTC
clone size: -; V gene: TRBV4-2; D gene: -; J gene: TRBJ2-7; CDR3 protein: CASSPLEGGLYF; CDR3 DNA: TGTGCCAGCAGCCCCTTGGAGGGGGGGCTGTACTTC
clone size: once; V gene: TRBV11-1; D gene: -; J gene: TRBJ2-7; CDR3 protein: CASSLRSTLYEQYF; CDR3 DNA: TGTGCCAGCAGCTTAAGGTCTACCCTCTACGAGCAGTACTTC
clone size: -; V gene: TRBV11-3; D gene: TRBD1; J gene: TRBJ2-3; CDR3 protein: CASSPRQGDTDTQYF; CDR3 DNA: TGTGCCAGCAGCCCAAGACAGGGAGACACAGATACGCAGTATTTT
clone size: -; V gene: TRBV28; D gene: -; J gene: TRBJ1-5; CDR3 protein: CPYYRQPQHF; CDR3 DNA: TGCCCCTATTACCGACAGCCCCAGCATTTT
clone size: -; V gene: TRBV5-6; D gene: -; J gene: TRBJ2-3; CDR3 protein: CASSLPRGPHTDTQYF; CDR3 DNA: TGTGCCAGCAGCTTACCCCGGGGGCCACACACAGATACGCAGTATTTT
clone size: -; V gene: TRBV9; D gene: -; J gene: TRBJ2-7; CDR3 protein: CASSVDQGAYEQYF; CDR3 DNA: TGTGCCAGCAGCGTTGACCAGGGAGCCTACGAGCAGTACTTC
clone size: -; V gene: TRBV19; D gene: -; J gene: TRBJ2-1; CDR3 protein: CASSALGALQQFF; CDR3 DNA: TGTGCCAGTAGTGCCCTAGGCGCCTTACAGCAGTTCTTC
clone size: -; V gene: TRBV7-2; D gene: TRBD1; J gene: TRBJ2-7; CDR3 protein: CASSDRVPYEQYF; CDR3 DNA: TGTGCCAGTTCCGACAGGGTCCCCTACGAGCAGTACTTC
clone size: -; V gene: TRBV29-1; D gene: -; J gene: TRBJ2-2; CDR3 protein: CGAYNTGELFF; CDR3 DNA: TGTGGTGCTTACAACACCGGGGAGCTGTTTTTT
clone size: once; V gene: TRBV19; D gene: -; J gene: TRBJ2-3; CDR3 protein: CASSMSGGLTDTQYF; CDR3 DNA: TGTGCCAGTAGTATGTCCGGCGGGTTAACAGATACGCAGTATTTT
clone size: -; V gene: TRBV6-5; D gene: -; J gene: TRBJ1-3; CDR3 protein: CASSYVQGGDTIYF; CDR3 DNA: TGTGCCAGCAGTTACGTGCAGGGAGGGGACACCATATATTTT
clone size: -; V gene: TRBV5-6; D gene: TRBD1; J gene: TRBJ1-3; CDR3 protein: CASSHRNRQGVLGNTIYF; CDR3 DNA: TGTGCCAGCAGCCACCGAAATAGACAGGGGGTTTTGGGAAACACCATATATTTT
clone size: -; V gene: TRBV28; D gene: -; J gene: TRBJ2-7; CDR3 protein: CATLDRSPNEQYF; CDR3 DNA: TGTGCCACCCTAGACAGATCCCCTAACGAGCAGTACTTC
clone size: -; V gene: TRBV27; D gene: -; J gene: TRBJ1-3; CDR3 protein: CASSLRGGGNTIYF; CDR3 DNA: TGTGCCAGCTCCCTGAGGGGAGGAGGAAACACCATATATTTT
clone size: few; V gene: TRBV4-2; D gene: -; J gene: TRBJ1-3; CDR3 protein: CASSPIVRWTGRLGGNTIYF; CDR3 DNA: TGTGCCAGCAGCCCGATCGTGCGGTGGACGGGGAGGTTGGGTGGAAACACCATATATTTT
clone size: -; V gene: TRBV7-2; D gene: -; J gene: TRBJ2-5; CDR3 protein: CASSFWGDQETQYF; CDR3 DNA: TGTGCCAGCAGCTTCTGGGGGGACCAAGAGACCCAGTACTTC
clone size: -; V gene: TRBV5-1; D gene: -; J gene: TRBJ1-5; CDR3 protein: CASSLDGVSNQPQHF; CDR3 DNA: TGCGCCAGCAGCTTGGATGGGGTTAGCAATCAGCCCCAGCATTTT
clone size: few; V gene: TRBV28; D gene: -; J gene: TRBJ1-2; CDR3 protein: CASSDQNYGYTF; CDR3 DNA: TGTGCCAGCAGCGACCAGAACTATGGCTACACCTTC
clone size: -; V gene: TRBV30; D gene: TRBD1; J gene: TRBJ2-7; CDR3 protein: CAWSKGKGASEQYF; CDR3 DNA: TGTGCCTGGAGCAAGGGGAAGGGGGCGAGTGAGCAGTACTTC
clone size: -; V gene: TRBV6-6; D gene: -; J gene: TRBJ2-5; CDR3 protein: CATQRGGETQYF; CDR3 DNA: TGTGCCACCCAGAGAGGCGGAGAGACCCAGTACTTC
clone size: -; V gene: TRBV7-9; D gene: -; J gene: TRBJ2-1; CDR3 protein: CASSPKNEQFF; CDR3 DNA: TGTGCCAGTAGCCCCAAAAATGAGCAGTTCTTC
clone size: -; V gene: TRBV4-2; D gene: -; J gene: TRBJ2-7; CDR3 protein: CASSVSRDGTREQYF; CDR3 DNA: TGTGCCAGCAGCGTTAGCCGGGACGGGACGAGGGAGCAGTACTTC
clone size: -; V gene: TRBV18; D gene: TRBD1; J gene: TRBJ2-7; CDR3 protein: CASSPRGQGNEQYF; CDR3 DNA: TGTGCCAGCTCACCACGGGGACAGGGAAACGAGCAGTACTTC
clone size: -; V gene: TRBV11-2; D gene: -; J gene: TRBJ1-1; CDR3 protein: CASSFDGGGYEAFF; CDR3 DNA: TGTGCCAGCAGCTTCGATGGTGGGGGATATGAAGCTTTCTTT
clone size: -; V gene: TRBV19; D gene: TRBD2; J gene: TRBJ2-2; CDR3 protein: CASRLAGLNTGELFF; CDR3 DNA: TGTGCCAGTAGGTTAGCGGGATTGAACACCGGGGAGCTGTTTTTT
clone size: -; V gene: TRBV14; D gene: -; J gene: TRBJ1-2; CDR3 protein: CASSQEDGTGYTF; CDR3 DNA: TGTGCCAGCAGCCAAGAGGATGGGACTGGCTACACCTTC
clone size: -; V gene: TRBV19; D gene: -; J gene: TRBJ2-5; CDR3 protein: CASSNPMVSTETQYF; CDR3 DNA: TGTGCCAGTAGTAACCCCATGGTGAGCACGGAGACCCAGTACTTC
clone size: -; V gene: TRBV7-2; D gene: -; J gene: TRBJ1-1; CDR3 protein: CASSLVEDTEAFF; CDR3 DNA: TGTGCCAGCAGCTTAGTGGAGGACACTGAAGCTTTCTTT
clone size: -; V gene: TRBV2; D gene: TRBD1; J gene: TRBJ2-1; CDR3 protein: CASKTGEVLVNNEQFF; CDR3 DNA: TGTGCCAGCAAAACAGGGGAAGTCTTAGTAAACAATGAGCAGTTCTTC
clone size: -; V gene: TRBV19; D gene: -; J gene: TRBJ2-7; CDR3 protein: CASSMVNGYEQYF; CDR3 DNA: TGTGCCAGTAGTATGGTGAACGGCTACGAGCAGTACTTC
clone size: -; V gene: TRBV6-5; D gene: -; J gene: TRBJ2-2; CDR3 protein: CASSRYRDNTGELFF; CDR3 DNA: TGTGCCAGCAGTCGCTACAGGGACAACACCGGGGAGCTGTTTTTT